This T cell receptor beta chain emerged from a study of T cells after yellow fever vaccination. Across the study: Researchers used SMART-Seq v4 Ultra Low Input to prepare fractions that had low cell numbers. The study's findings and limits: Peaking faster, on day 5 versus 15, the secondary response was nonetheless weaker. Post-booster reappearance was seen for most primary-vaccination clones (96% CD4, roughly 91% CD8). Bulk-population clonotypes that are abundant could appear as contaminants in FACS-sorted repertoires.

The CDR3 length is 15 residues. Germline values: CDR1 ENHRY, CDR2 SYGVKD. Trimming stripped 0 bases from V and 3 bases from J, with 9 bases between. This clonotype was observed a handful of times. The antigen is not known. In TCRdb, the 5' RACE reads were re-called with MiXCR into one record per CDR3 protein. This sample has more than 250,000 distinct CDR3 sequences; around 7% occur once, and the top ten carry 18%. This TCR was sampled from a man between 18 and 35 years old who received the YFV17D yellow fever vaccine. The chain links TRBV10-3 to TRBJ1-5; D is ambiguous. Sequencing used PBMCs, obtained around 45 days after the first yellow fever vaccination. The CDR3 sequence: CAISESATFNQPQHF. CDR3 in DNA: TGTGCCATCAGTGAGTCGGCCACCTTCAATCAGCCCCAGCATTTT.